A single sample gave rise to the 14 T cell receptor beta chains below, sequenced in a study of T cell clonotyping in hematopoietic cell transplantation. Described time point: recipient sample about 28 days before transplant, after cytoreduction. The table came from immunoSEQ multiplex PCR; TCRdb's copy has only in-frame clones and leaves some out. Of roughly 30,000 clones in the sample, less than 85% were seen once. The material sequenced was peripheral blood mononuclear cells, taken before stem cell transplant. The source is a man aged 35-49 years with acute myeloid leukemia. Some clones in this sample may be carry-over from other donors' samples.

The chain recombines TRBV11-2 with TRBJ2-1; no clear D. The CDR3 consists of 14 residues. Trimming removed 4 bases from V and 5 bases from J, with 12 bases in between. Germline V CDR1 and CDR2: SGHAT, FQNNGV. The CDR3 here is CASSSRTFNNEQFF. The CDR3 DNA is TGTGCCAGCAGCTCGCGGACGTTTAACAATGAGCAGTTCTTC.

The chain employs TRBV25-1 and TRBJ2-3; 7 nucleotides match TRBD2. Germline CDR1 is MGHDK and CDR2 is SYGVNS. The CDR3 consists of 15 residues. V was clipped by 6 bases and J by 4 bases; unmatched bases: 10. CDR3 region: CASRRTSVDPDTQYF. As DNA, the CDR3 is TGTGCCAGCAGGCGGACTAGTGTTGATCCAGATACGCAGTATTTT.

The CDR3 loop reads CASSLEPGLPEAFF. In DNA form, the CDR3 reads TGCGCCAGCAGCTTGGAGCCAGGGCTCCCTGAAGCTTTCTTT. The genes are TRBV5-1 and TRBJ1-1; D is possibly TRBD1 (5 bases). The CDR3 contains 14 residues. Germline loops: CDR1 SGHRS, CDR2 YFSETQ. V lost 0 bases to trimming and J lost 6 bases, with 12 bases between them.

The genes are TRBV6-5 and TRBJ2-3; possible D gene TRBD2, 5 bases. The CDR3 runs to 14 residues. CDR1 and CDR2 from the germline V gene are MNHEY and SVGAGI. V shed 5 bases and J shed 1 base, with 10 bases lying between them. The CDR3 nucleotides read TGTGCCAGCAGTCCCCCGCGGGGCACAGATACGCAGTATTTT. Translated, it gives CASSPPRGTDTQYF.

CDR3 in DNA: TGTGCCTGGAGTGACCTCGACCTGGACACACAGCCCCAGCATTTT. As protein: CAWSDLDLDTQPQHF. The genes are TRBV30 and TRBJ1-5; a weak D match, TRBD1 (5 bases). Trimming took 1 base from V and 7 from J, leaving 17 bases between them. Germline loops: CDR1 GTSNPN, CDR2 SVGIG (reference sequence). This CDR3 spans 15 amino acids.

The chain couples TRBV10-3 to TRBJ2-5; unclear D gene. The V end lost 6 bases, the J end lost 8 bases, and 13 bases lay between the germline ends. The CDR3 sequence is 12 residues long. CDR1 is ENHRY, CDR2 SYGVKD, per germline. CDR3 protein: CAIRDEVGTQYF. CDR3 in DNA: TGTGCCATCAGGGACGAGGTGGGAACCCAGTACTTC.

The chain recombines TRBV5-1 with TRBJ1-2; D is undetermined. Per the germline V gene, CDR1 is SGHRS and CDR2 is YFSETQ. V lost 0 bases to trimming and J lost 3 bases, with 6 bases between them. The CDR3 is made up of 13 amino acids. The CDR3 DNA is TGCGCCAGCAGCTTGGAGGCGGACTATGGCTACACCTTC. Amino acid sequence: CASSLEADYGYTF.

The chain joins TRBV4-1 to TRBJ2-3; 7 nucleotides align to TRBD1. With V trimmed by 2 bases and J by 1 base, 6 bases remained unmatched. This CDR3 is 16 amino acids long. Germline CDR1 reads MGHRA; CDR2 reads YSYEKL. CDR3 protein: CASSQSTTGGTDTQYF. The CDR3 nucleotides are TGCGCCAGCAGCCAATCAACTACAGGGGGCACAGATACGCAGTATTTT.

The CDR3 DNA sequence: TGTGCCATCGGGACTAGCGGGAGGACTGGTAATGAGCAGTTCTTC. Translating it yields CAIGTSGRTGNEQFF. This chain joins TRBV10-3 and TRBJ2-1, with 15 bases that match TRBD2. The germline V gene encodes CDR1 ENHRY and CDR2 SYGVKD. CDR3 length equals 15 residues. V dropped 8 bases and J dropped 7; count of bases not matched to a gene: 6.

The V and J genes are TRBV30 and TRBJ1-1, with 7 nucleotides matching TRBD1. This CDR3 has 15 amino acids. V shed 2 bases, J shed 0 bases, and the junction held 6 bases outside the gene matches. The germline gives CDR1 GTSNPN, CDR2 SVGIG (reference sequence). The chain's CDR3 is CAWSRQGPLNTEAFF. CDR3 sequence (DNA): TGTGCCTGGAGTCGACAGGGACCTTTGAACACTGAAGCTTTCTTT.

This clone has only one observation. The chain combines TRBV9 with TRBJ2-6, with no clear D. The CDR3 consists of 14 residues. With 3 bases removed from V and 1 base from J, the gap between germline ends came to 5 bases. Germline V lookup: CDR1 SGDLS, CDR2 YYNGEE. The CDR3 coding sequence is TGTGCCAGCAGCGACATGTCTGGGGCCAACGTCCTGACTTTC. It yields the protein CASSDMSGANVLTF.

The genes are TRBV4-1 and TRBJ2-7; 7 nucleotides align to TRBD1. Trimming at V came to 4 bases and at J to 2 bases, leaving 11 bases not matched to a gene. From germline, CDR1 is MGHRA and CDR2 YSYEKL. The CDR3 runs 16 residues. Here the CDR3 reads CASSPPGDRETYEQYF. CDR3 sequence (DNA): TGCGCCAGCAGCCCGCCAGGCGACAGGGAAACCTACGAGCAGTACTTC.

V is TRBV6-1 and J is TRBJ1-5, with 9 bases identical to TRBD1. Germline V CDR1 and CDR2: MNHNS, SASEGT. This CDR3 is 14 amino acids long. Germline trimming cut 7 bases from V and 3 bases from J; bases unmatched to any gene: 4. The CDR3 here is CASTGTGTNQPQHF. In DNA form, the CDR3 reads TGTGCCAGCACAGGGACAGGGACCAATCAGCCCCAGCATTTT.

The CDR3 DNA is TGTGCCAGCAGAAGAACCCTCGGACAGGGAAACTACGAGCAGTACTTC. Protein: CASRRTLGQGNYEQYF. The J gene is TRBJ2-7, the V gene TRBV27; TRBD1 aligns across 8 bases. Looked up from germline, CDR1 is MNHEY and CDR2 is SMNVEV (reference sequence). The CDR3 covers 16 residues. Losses at the gene ends were 6 bases for V and 3 bases for J; bases not matched to a gene: 13.